One sample yielded the 8 T cell receptor beta chains listed below, sequenced in a study of T-cell reconstitution after alpha-beta-depleted transplantation in children. Construction of the TCRbeta library involved unique molecular identifiers. Each CDR3 protein gets one entry after TCRdb re-called the PCR reads with MiXCR. Of nearly 350,000 distinct CDR3 sequences in the sample, about a sixth are singletons; the top ten hold approximately 38%. The sequences come from PBMCs, mostly from graft donor cells, collected 360 days after TCRalphabeta/CD19-depleted stem cell transplant. These receptors were obtained from a male patient aged 2-15 years who had a stem cell transplant for acute lymphoblastic leukemia, so the T cells may come from the graft donor.

In its sample, this clonotype was seen a few times. This rearrangement joins TRBV18 to TRBJ1-1; D ambiguous. Trimming removed 3 bases at V and 14 bases at J, with 19 bases between. CDR1 is KGHSH, CDR2 LQKENI, per germline. CDR3 length: 13 amino acids. The CDR3 sequence is CASSPTPQERQFF. The CDR3 DNA reads as TGTGCCAGCTCACCTACCCCTCAGGAGAGGCAATTCTTT.

This clonotype was seen only a few times. This chain connects TRBV28 to TRBJ1-4; TRBD1 agrees at 7 bases. Germline lookup yields CDR1 MDHEN and CDR2 SYDVKM. The ends lost 6 bases at V and 7 bases at J; junction bases unmatched: 8. This CDR3 has 14 residues. The chain's CDR3 is CASRLAGGIEKLFF. The CDR3, as DNA: TGTGCCAGCAGGCTCGCAGGGGGAATTGAAAAACTGTTTTTT.

The V and J genes are TRBV6-1 and TRBJ2-7, with 7 bases identical to TRBD2. This CDR3 comprises 14 residues. Unmatched junction bases numbered 11, after V lost 8 bases and J lost 4 bases. Per the germline V gene, CDR1 is MNHNS and CDR2 is SASEGT. The CDR3 DNA reads TGTGCCAGCTCCAGGGCCCTGGGAGGGTACGAGCAGTACTTC. This translates into CASSRALGGYEQYF.

About this clonotype: This CDR3 is missing its conserved last phenylalanine or tryptophan, likely due to a read error. No DNA is shown, since the ends of the CDR3 on it are uncertain; the CDR3 is the one TCRdb lists. The chain links TRBV5-5 to TRBJ1-1; the listed D gene, TRBD1, was not tested against the DNA. CDR1 and CDR2 (germline): SGHKS, YYEKEE (reference sequence). The CDR3 length is 14 residues, termini included. The CDR3 loop reads CASSIQGTPTSYWL.

By its share, this clonotype is medium-sized (0.01 to 0.1%). This sequence joins TRBV4-3 and TRBJ1-1, with 9 positions matching TRBD1. Germline CDR1 reads LGHNA; CDR2 reads YSLEER. V lost 4 bases and J lost 4; bases outside the gene matches: 13. CDR3 length: 17 amino acids. The CDR3 nucleotides read TGCGCCAGCAGCCTCACTCCACTCGACAGGGGGATCACTGAAGCTTTCTTT. Translating gives CASSLTPLDRGITEAFF.

This clonotype was counted between two and nine times. The DNA of the CDR3 is TGTGCCACCAGCAGAGAAAGAGCCACCACCGGCACAGATACGCAGTATTTT. Protein: CATSRERATTGTDTQYF. The chain employs TRBV15 and TRBJ2-3; D unclear. The V and J ends lost 0 bases and 1 base respectively, with 14 bases between them. Germline V lookup: CDR1 LNHNV, CDR2 YYDKDF (reference sequence). The CDR3 loop spans 17 amino acids. Full variable domain (outside the CDR3, taken from reference TRBV15 and TRBJ2-3): DAMVIQNPRYQVTQFGKPVTLSCSQTLNHNVMYWYQQKSSQAPKLLFHYYDKDFNNEADTPDNFQSRRPNTSFCFLDIRSPGLGDTAMYLCATSRERATTGTDTQYFGPGTRLTVL.

This clonotype was seen a few times. The chain links TRBV5-1 to TRBJ1-2; TRBD1 aligns across 11 bases. Germline CDR1 reads SGHRS; CDR2 reads YFSETQ. The V gene end was trimmed by 1 base and the J gene end by 7 bases; junction bases not matched to a gene: 12. This CDR3 comprises 17 residues. Written as DNA, the CDR3 is TGCGCCAGCAGCTTGAGGACAGGGGGCGCCTCTTTAGGTGGCTACACCTTC. This codes for CASSLRTGGASLGGYTF.

This chain links TRBV11-1 with TRBJ2-6, with D possibly TRBD1 on 6 matching bases. Trimming removed 5 bases at V and 1 base at J, with 12 bases between. CDR3 size: 16 residues. Germline lookup yields CDR1 SGHAT and CDR2 FQDESV (reference sequence). CDR3 nucleotides: TGTGCCAGCAGCCTATACAGGGCGTCTGGGGCCAACGTCCTGACTTTC. Encoded protein: CASSLYRASGANVLTF.